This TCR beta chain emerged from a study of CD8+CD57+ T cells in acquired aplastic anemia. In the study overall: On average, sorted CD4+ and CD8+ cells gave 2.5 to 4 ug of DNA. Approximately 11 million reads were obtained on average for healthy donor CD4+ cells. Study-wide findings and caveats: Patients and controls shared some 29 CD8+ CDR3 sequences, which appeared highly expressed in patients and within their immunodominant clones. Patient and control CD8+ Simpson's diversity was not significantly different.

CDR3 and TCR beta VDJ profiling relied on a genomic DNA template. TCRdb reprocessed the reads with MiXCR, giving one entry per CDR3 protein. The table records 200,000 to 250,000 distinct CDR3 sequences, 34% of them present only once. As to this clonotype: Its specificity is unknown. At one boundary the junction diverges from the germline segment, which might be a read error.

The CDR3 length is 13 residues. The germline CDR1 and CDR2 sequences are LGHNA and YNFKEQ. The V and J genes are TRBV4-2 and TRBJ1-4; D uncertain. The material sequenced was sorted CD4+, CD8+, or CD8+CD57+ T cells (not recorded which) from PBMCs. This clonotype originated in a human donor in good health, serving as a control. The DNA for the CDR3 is TGTGCCAGCAGCCAAGACTACGGCGGAAAACCGTTTTTT. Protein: CASSQDYGGKPFF.